This T cell receptor beta chain was recorded in a study of T cells after yellow fever vaccination. Study observations and caveats: The secondary response was weaker but peaked faster, day 5 versus 15. There was a small share of clonotypes that showed up in both the CD4 and CD8 compartments.

This clonotype has ten or more counts. What it binds is unknown. TCRdb reanalysed the 5' RACE reads using MiXCR and keeps one entry per CDR3 protein. This repertoire shows 310,000 or so distinct CDR3 sequences, around 6.8% found once; its top ten account for roughly a sixth. Trimming pared 6 bases from V and 2 bases from J, leaving 7 bases between. The CDR3 runs to 12 residues. CDR1 ENHRY and CDR2 SYGVKD come from the germline V gene. This clonotype was obtained from a man aged 18-30 years who received the YFV17D yellow fever vaccine. This rearrangement joins TRBV10-3 to TRBJ2-5, with TRBD2 as a possible D gene (6 bases). The specimen was PBMCs, collected about 41 days after the first yellow fever vaccination. The CDR3: CAIRGGQETQYF. CDR3 DNA: TGTGCCATCAGGGGAGGTCAAGAGACCCAGTACTTC.